The 15 T cell receptor beta chains in this list originate from one sample, sequenced in a study of T cells in Graves' hyperthyroidism and ophthalmopathy. RNA transcripts provided the source from which TCR beta CDR3 regions were amplified. The TCR CDR3 first-round RT-PCR relied on the HTBI primer set. TCRdb reprocessed the multiplex PCR reads with MiXCR, giving one entry per CDR3 protein. Of about 560,000 distinct CDR3 sequences in the sample, roughly 46% were seen once. Material for sequencing was peripheral blood or thyroid tissue (not recorded which). The receptors were sampled from a woman under 30 with Graves' hyperthyroidism.

The table lists this clonotype with a few counts. The rearrangement uses TRBV20-1 and TRBJ2-5; D remains unclear. CDR1 DFQATT and CDR2 SNEGSKA come from the germline V gene (reference sequence). CDR3 size: 12 residues. V lost 3 bases and J lost 5, with 10 bases in between. The CDR3 coding sequence is TGCAGTGCTAGCTGGGTCGGGGAGACCCAGTACTTC. Its translation: CSASWVGETQYF.

This clonotype appeared many times. The CDR3 spells CASSLASRHTGELFF. The CDR3 nucleotides are TGTGCCAGCAGCTTAGCGTCCAGGCACACCGGGGAGCTGTTTTTT. This sequence joins TRBV7-9 and TRBJ2-2; the D is unclear. The V and J ends lost 0 bases and 3 bases respectively, with 8 bases between them. The germline V gene has CDR1 SEHNR and CDR2 FQNEAQ (reference sequence). This CDR3 is 15 amino acids long.

The chain joins TRBV28 to TRBJ2-7; tentatively, D is TRBD2 (6 bases). The CDR3 is made up of 17 amino acids. CDR1 and CDR2 from the germline V gene are MDHEN and SYDVKM. V shed 4 bases and J shed 5 bases, with 24 bases lying between them. The CDR3 bases are TGTGCCAGCAGTTCCCCGGCAGCGGGCTACCGGGACCACGAGCAGTACTTC. It translates to CASSSPAAGYRDHEQYF.

Comments on this clonotype: The junction departs from the called germline gene at one end, perhaps through a read error. J is TRBJ1-1 and V is TRBV11-2; D possibly corresponds to TRBD1 (6 bases). The CDR3 loop spans 13 amino acids. Germline CDR1 reads SGHAT; CDR2 reads FQNNGV. The CDR3 sequence: CASSLPGETEAYF. The CDR3, as DNA: TGTGCCAGCAGCTTGCCAGGGGAAACTGAAGCTTACTTT.

In the case of this clonotype: A read error may explain this, as a much larger clone is one base away. The CDR3: CSARGTDQETQYF. The DNA of the CDR3 is TGCAGTGCTAGAGGGACAGACCAAGAGACCCAGTACTTC. The V and J genes are TRBV20-1 and TRBJ2-5, with D possibly TRBD1 on 6 matching bases. Germline CDR1 DFQATT, CDR2 SNEGSKA (reference sequence). The length of the CDR3 is 13 residues. Trimming removed 1 base from V and 0 bases from J, with 6 bases in between.

This clonotype came up many times. This chain links TRBV2 with TRBJ1-5; no clear D. Germline CDR1 reads SNHLY; CDR2 reads FYNNEI. Trimming cost V 4 bases and J 6 bases, with 10 bases left between them. The CDR3 spans 13 residues. CDR3 coding DNA: TGTGCCAGCAGTGCGGGTCGGGGTCAGCCCCAGCATTTT. Residues: CASSAGRGQPQHF.

V is TRBV7-9 and J is TRBJ1-1; D is uncertain. V was pared by 7 bases and J by 0 bases, with 12 bases between. The CDR3 contains 14 residues. Germline CDR1 and CDR2: SEHNR and FQNEAQ (reference sequence). CDR3 residues: CASTQDLMNTEAFF. CDR3 DNA: TGTGCCAGCACCCAGGACTTAATGAACACTGAAGCTTTCTTT.

The rearrangement joins TRBV7-2 to TRBJ2-7; D gene ambiguous. CDR1 and CDR2 from the germline V gene are SGHTA and FQGNSA. CDR3 size: 14 residues. V dropped 3 bases and J dropped 2 bases, with 11 bases sitting between them. The CDR3 protein is CASSFRDTAYEQYF. The CDR3 region has the DNA TGTGCCAGCAGCTTTAGGGATACAGCCTACGAGCAGTACTTC.

The rearrangement links TRBV29-1 to TRBJ2-7; tentative D call: TRBD1 (5 bases). The CDR3 extends over 11 amino acids. CDR1 is SQVTM and CDR2 is ANQGSEA in the germline V gene. Trimming removed 3 bases at V and 4 bases at J, with 7 bases between. The CDR3 DNA reads TGCAGCGTTGAGACAGCATACGAGCAGTACTTC. Translating it yields CSVETAYEQYF.

In the case of this clonotype: One end of the junction is discordant with germline, which a read error may explain. The chain uses TRBV7-2 and TRBJ2-3, with 7 bases matching TRBD1. Germline V gives CDR1 SGHTA, CDR2 FQGNSA. This CDR3 comprises 17 residues. This chain's CDR3 is CASSFPRTGRDTDAQYF. The CDR3 region has the DNA TGTGCCAGCAGCTTCCCCCGGACAGGTCGGGACACAGATGCGCAGTATTTT.

This clonotype was counted at least ten times. The chain recombines TRBV20-1 with TRBJ1-6; possibly TRBD1 for D (5 bases). Germline V gene data show CDR1 as DFQATT and CDR2 as SNEGSKA (reference sequence). This CDR3 has 12 residues. V lost 3 bases to trimming and J lost 7 bases, with 7 bases between them. The CDR3 is CSARAGNSPLHF. The DNA of the CDR3 is TGCAGTGCTAGGGCAGGGAATTCACCCCTCCACTTT.

As to this clonotype: A much larger clone lies a single base off, so this may be a read error. This chain uses TRBV7-6 with TRBJ1-5; possible D gene TRBD1, 5 bases. This CDR3 has 14 residues. The ends were cut back, 1 base at V and 4 bases at J, with 8 bases in the middle. Germline CDR1 reads SGHVS; CDR2 reads FNYEAQ. For the CDR3, the DNA is TGTGCCAGCAGCTTAGGGGCAGGGAATCAGCCCCAGCATTTT. Protein product: CASSLGAGNQPQHF.

The chain couples TRBV9 to TRBJ2-7, with D maybe TRBD2 (6 bases). V lost 0 bases, J lost 5 bases, and 24 bases lay in between. Germline CDR1 SGDLS, CDR2 YYNGEE. CDR3 length equals 18 residues. For the CDR3, the DNA is TGTGCCAGCAGCGTAGAAGGGACTTCACCCGCGCGGGTGCACGAGCAGTACTTC. Translation gives CASSVEGTSPARVHEQYF.

This clonotype was recorded at least ten times. V usage is TRBV29-1 and J usage is TRBJ2-6; 13 bases fit TRBD2. Germline V gene lookup returns CDR1 SQVTM and CDR2 ANQGSEA. The CDR3 runs to 17 residues. J gave up 1 base and V 2 bases, and 2 bases lay outside the gene matches. DNA for the CDR3: TGCAGCGTTGAAACGGGACTAGCGGGATCTGGGGCCAACGTCCTGACTTTC. It codes for CSVETGLAGSGANVLTF.

This clonotype came up once. The genes are TRBV29-1 and TRBJ2-1; D not certain. The V and J ends lost 1 base and 8 bases respectively, with 12 bases between them. The CDR3 is made up of 13 amino acids. Germline V lookup: CDR1 SQVTM, CDR2 ANQGSEA. CDR3 residues: CSVEGALGYEQFF. The DNA of the CDR3 is TGCAGCGTTGAAGGAGCCCTGGGATATGAGCAGTTCTTC.